The 13 T cell receptor beta chains given below trace back to one sample, sequenced in a study of T cell responses to AZD1222 COVID-19 vaccine. Assay: immunoSEQ multiplex PCR; the TCRdb copy retains only in-frame clones and omits some. The sample includes 110,000 to 150,000 clones, approximately 85% of them seen just once. The material sequenced was peripheral blood, taken on day 0 of AZD1222 vaccination. These receptors originate from an adult in good health.

V and J are TRBV2 and TRBJ2-1; 7 bases agree with TRBD2. Germline V gives CDR1 SNHLY, CDR2 FYNNEI. The CDR3 runs 16 residues. Trimming took 3 bases from V and 0 from J; bases not matched to a gene: 5. This CDR3 is CASSDPSGSSYNEQFF. In DNA, the CDR3 is TGTGCCAGCAGTGATCCTAGCGGTAGCTCCTACAATGAGCAGTTCTTC.

The CDR3: CASSYGPQGGYTF. CDR3 bases: TGTGCCAGCAGTTACGGGCCCCAGGGGGGCTACACCTTC. V and J are TRBV6-5 and TRBJ1-2; a possible D gene is TRBD1 (6 bases). Between the trimmed V and J ends, which lost 2 bases and 8 bases, there was a span of 12 bases. This CDR3 region has 13 residues. CDR1 is MNHEY and CDR2 is SVGAGI in the germline V gene.

The V call is TRBV28, the J call TRBJ1-1; D not certain. The CDR3 has 12 residues. The germline V and J ends were trimmed by 2 bases and 7 bases, with 8 bases remaining between them. Germline assignment: CDR1 MDHEN and CDR2 SYDVKM. CDR3 sequence reads: CASSLDGGEAFF. The CDR3 region has the DNA TGTGCCAGCAGTTTAGATGGCGGTGAAGCTTTCTTT.

V usage is TRBV19 and J usage is TRBJ2-2; perhaps TRBD1 as D (7 bases). Germline V gives CDR1 LNHDA, CDR2 SQIVND (reference sequence). V gave up 4 bases and J gave up 5 bases, with 23 bases separating them. This CDR3 region has 18 residues. In DNA form, the CDR3 reads TGTGCCAGTAGTACAGGGGGGCCAGAGGGCGGCCGGACCGGGGAGCTGTTTTTT. This codes for CASSTGGPEGGRTGELFF.

This chain links TRBV2 with TRBJ2-5; TRBD1 is a possible D gene (5 bases). Trimming took 7 bases from V and 2 from J, leaving 11 bases between them. The CDR3 spans 13 residues. Germline CDR1 reads SNHLY; CDR2 reads FYNNEI. The chain's CDR3 is CASNRQRQETQYF. For the CDR3, the DNA is TGTGCCAGCAATAGACAGAGACAAGAGACCCAGTACTTC.

This clone was detected a few times. The chain recombines TRBV4-1 with TRBJ1-2; 9 positions match TRBD1. Germline CDR1 MGHRA, CDR2 YSYEKL. This CDR3 spans 21 amino acids. The V and J ends lost 0 bases and 4 bases, in that order; junction bases with no gene match: 21. This CDR3 reads CASSQDLIPRTGEMRSYGYTF. CDR3 in DNA: TGCGCCAGCAGCCAAGATCTCATACCAAGGACAGGGGAGATGCGTTCCTATGGCTACACCTTC.

The rearrangement links TRBV2 to TRBJ1-2, with D possibly TRBD1 on 5 matching bases. The germline V and J ends were trimmed by 5 bases and 8 bases, with 21 bases remaining between them. This CDR3 contains 15 residues. The germline CDR1 and CDR2 sequences are SNHLY and FYNNEI. CDR3 sequence: CASSHSLGTLGGYTF. The CDR3 DNA sequence: TGTGCCAGCAGTCACTCCCTAGGGACGTTGGGAGGCTACACCTTC.

The V and J genes are TRBV5-4 and TRBJ2-5, with D possibly TRBD2 on 6 matching bases. V was cut by 2 bases and J by 2 bases, with 19 bases left in between. Germline CDR1 reads SGHNT; CDR2 reads YYREEE (reference sequence). This CDR3 is 17 amino acids long. CDR3 bases: TGTGCCAGCAGCTTAGCGGGTGTGGGGCATTTTCAAGAGACCCAGTACTTC. Its protein product is CASSLAGVGHFQETQYF.

The rearrangement joins TRBV2 to TRBJ2-3, with a weak D call TRBD2 (7 bases). This CDR3 comprises 14 residues. Trimming removed 3 bases from V and 6 bases from J, with 13 bases in between. Per germline, CDR1 SNHLY and CDR2 FYNNEI. CDR3 sequence: CASSERGGVDTQYF. CDR3 sequence (DNA): TGTGCCAGCAGTGAGAGGGGGGGCGTGGATACGCAGTATTTT. The full variable domain, its missing parts supplied by reference TRBV2 and TRBJ2-3, is EPEVTQTPSHQVTQMGQEVILRCVPISNHLYFYWYRQILGQKVEFLVSFYNNEISEKSEIFDDQFSVERPDGSNFTLKIRSTKLEDSAMYFCASSERGGVDTQYFGPGTRLTVL.

The chain combines TRBV19 with TRBJ1-1, with no clear D. The CDR3 sequence is 17 residues long. Germline loops: CDR1 LNHDA, CDR2 SQIVND (reference sequence). V lost 5 bases, J lost 1 base, and 20 bases lay in between. The CDR3 loop is CASSLDGTKLSNTEAFF. CDR3 bases: TGTGCCAGTAGTCTGGACGGTACCAAGTTATCGAACACTGAAGCTTTCTTT.

This chain uses TRBV27 with TRBJ2-3; 12 positions match TRBD2. This CDR3 comprises 17 residues. Germline V gives CDR1 MNHEY, CDR2 SMNVEV (reference sequence). Germline trimming cut 3 bases from V and 4 bases from J; bases unmatched to any gene: 8. The DNA of the CDR3 is TGTGCCAGCAGTTTCGCTAGCGGGGGGGCCGGAGCAGATACGCAGTATTTT. The encoded protein is CASSFASGGAGADTQYF.

V usage is TRBV29-1 and J usage is TRBJ1-2; D is possibly TRBD1 (6 bases). Germline assignment: CDR1 SQVTM and CDR2 ANQGSEA. The V gene lost 7 bases and the J gene lost 5 bases, with 26 bases spanning the gap. The CDR3 totals 16 residues. The DNA of the CDR3 is TGCAGCGCTGAGGGCGGGCAGGGGAACGCACTTTATGGCTACACCTTC. It encodes CSAEGGQGNALYGYTF.

The chain carries TRBV6-5 and TRBJ1-5, with 7 nucleotides matching TRBD1. The CDR3 loop spans 13 amino acids. Looked up from germline, CDR1 is MNHEY and CDR2 is SVGAGI. V gave up 7 bases and J gave up 4 bases; unmatched junction bases: 4. For the CDR3, the DNA is TGTGCCAGCACCCAGGGGGGTAATCAGCCCCAGCATTTT. Protein sequence: CASTQGGNQPQHF.